The 24 T cell receptor beta chains given below trace back to one sample, sequenced in a study of T-cell memory formation after mild COVID-19. One entry per CDR3 protein, called by TCRdb with MiXCR from the 5' RACE reads. The sample includes 110,000 to 150,000 distinct CDR3 sequences, 11% to 15% of them seen just once. Sequencing used PBMCs or a T cell subset sorted from them (not recorded which). The receptor source for this set is an adult woman who had mild COVID-19 (a few samples of this study predate the infection). Cell type and time point are not known.

The chain recombines TRBV5-1 with TRBJ2-1; 12 nucleotides align to TRBD1. Germline-derived CDR1 and CDR2 are SGHRS and YFSETQ. The CDR3 is made up of 14 amino acids. V was pared by 3 bases and J by 6 bases, with 1 base of the junction left unmatched. CDR3 protein: CASSSGQGANEQFF. CDR3 DNA sequence: TGCGCCAGCAGCTCGGGACAGGGGGCCAATGAGCAGTTCTTC.

This clonotype was counted ten times or more. V is TRBV12-3 or TRBV12-4 and J is TRBJ2-7; D gene uncertain. The CDR3 runs 11 residues. V was cut by 6 bases and J by 6 bases, with 9 bases left in between. This CDR3 is CASSPGVEQYF. In DNA, the CDR3 is TGTGCCAGCAGCCCCGGCGTCGAGCAGTACTTC.

This clonotype was seen a few times. V usage is TRBV7-8 and J usage is TRBJ2-3; TRBD1 matches at 9 bases. Trimming at V came to 2 bases and at J to 5 bases, leaving 11 bases not matched to a gene. Germline-derived CDR1 and CDR2 are SGHVS and FQNEAQ. The CDR3 sequence is 17 residues long. The CDR3 is CASSLQTGQGVGDTQYF. The CDR3 region has the DNA TGTGCCAGCAGCTTACAAACGGGACAGGGAGTAGGAGATACGCAGTATTTT.

The chain uses TRBV29-1 and TRBJ2-2; D is unclear. Between the trimmed V and J ends, which lost 3 bases and 5 bases, there was a span of 10 bases. CDR1 is SQVTM and CDR2 is ANQGSEA in the germline V gene. The CDR3 is 13 amino acids. The CDR3 region is CSVDLAETGELFF. CDR3 bases: TGCAGCGTTGACTTGGCCGAAACCGGGGAGCTGTTTTTT.

The chain uses TRBV12-3 or TRBV12-4 and TRBJ2-1, with D possibly TRBD2 on 5 matching bases. This CDR3 has 17 residues. The V end was cut by 8 bases, the J end by 2 bases, with 22 bases between. CDR3 in DNA: TGTGCCAGCCCATTCCAAGGCGGGCACTATGCCTACAATGAGCAGTTCTTC. This gives the protein CASPFQGGHYAYNEQFF.

This clonotype was observed a few times. The J gene is TRBJ2-3, the V gene TRBV7-6; D is tentatively TRBD1 or TRBD2 (5 bases each). V lost 4 bases and J 4 bases, leaving 21 bases between the germline ends. Germline V CDR1 and CDR2: SGHVS, FNYEAQ. This CDR3 is 17 amino acids long. DNA of the CDR3: TGTGCCAGCAGCTCAGGCCTGGTCAGCTTGGGGGCAGATACGCAGTATTTT. This gives the protein CASSSGLVSLGADTQYF. The complete variable domain, with remaining parts taken from reference TRBV7-6 and TRBJ2-3, reads GAGVSQSPRYKVTKRGQDVALRCDPISGHVSLYWYRQALGQGPEFLTYFNYEAQQDKSGLPNDRFSAERPEGSISTLTIQRTEQRDSAMYRCASSSGLVSLGADTQYFGPGTRLTVL.

The sample holds a few counts of this clonotype. The rearrangement links TRBV4-1 to TRBJ2-5; D is tentatively TRBD1 or TRBD2 (5 bases each). Looked up from germline, CDR1 is MGHRA and CDR2 is YSYEKL. This CDR3 region has 15 residues. The germline V and J ends were trimmed by 5 bases and 1 base, with 14 bases remaining between them. The CDR3 protein is CASSIYTGAQETQYF. The CDR3 region has the DNA TGCGCCAGCAGCATTTATACCGGGGCCCAAGAGACCCAGTACTTC.

This chain connects TRBV4-1 to TRBJ1-5; D ambiguous. From germline, CDR1 is MGHRA and CDR2 YSYEKL. Trimming pared 0 bases from V and 6 bases from J, leaving 12 bases between. The CDR3 sequence is 15 residues long. CDR3 in DNA: TGCGCCAGCAGCCAAGAAGACAACGGCTTTCAGCCCCAGCATTTT. Amino acids: CASSQEDNGFQPQHF.

This chain joins TRBV6-4 and TRBJ2-1; 8 nucleotides agree with TRBD2. CDR3 length: 14 residues. Trimming removed 0 bases from V and 5 bases from J; junction bases left unmatched: 0. CDR1 and CDR2 from the germline V gene are MRHNA and SNTAGT. The CDR3 region has the DNA TGTGCCAGCAGTGACTCCGGGAGGGACAATGAGCAGTTCTTC. Protein sequence: CASSDSGRDNEQFF.

The rearrangement joins TRBV19 to TRBJ1-1, with 9 bases identical to TRBD1. This CDR3 contains 14 residues. The V gene's germline CDR1 is LNHDA and CDR2 SQIVND (reference sequence). J gave up 5 bases and V 5 bases, and 6 bases lay outside the gene matches. CDR3 in DNA: TGTGCCAGTAGTCCCTGGACAGGGGAGACTGAAGCTTTCTTT. Its translation is CASSPWTGETEAFF.

The sample holds a few counts of this clonotype. The chain is built from TRBV5-6 and TRBJ2-5; D ambiguous. V was shortened by 4 bases and J by 3 bases, with 16 bases between the two germline ends. The V gene's germline CDR1 is SGHDT and CDR2 YYEEEE. The CDR3 consists of 15 residues. The DNA of the CDR3 is TGTGCCAGCAGCCCTCGGTTTGAGTTCAAAGAGACCCAGTACTTC. It encodes CASSPRFEFKETQYF.

The J gene is TRBJ2-3, the V gene TRBV5-6, with TRBD1 as a possible D gene (6 bases). The ends were cut back, 6 bases at V and 4 bases at J, with 15 bases in the middle. The CDR3 loop spans 14 amino acids. Germline CDR1 and CDR2: SGHDT and YYEEEE. CDR3: CASIWNQGSDTQYF. CDR3 DNA: TGTGCCAGCATTTGGAACCAGGGGTCAGATACGCAGTATTTT.

There are a few counts of this clonotype. This chain joins TRBV7-2 and TRBJ2-1; the match to TRBD2 covers 7 bases. V was clipped by 1 base and J by 9 bases; unmatched bases: 3. The germline CDR1 and CDR2 sequences are SGHTA and FQGNSA. CDR3 length: 13 amino acids. CDR3 region: CASSLVTGGEQFF. In DNA, the CDR3 is TGTGCCAGCAGCTTAGTGACGGGGGGTGAGCAGTTCTTC. Based on the CDR3 plus reference TRBV7-2 and TRBJ2-1, the full variable domain is GAGVSQSPSNKVTEKGKDVELRCDPISGHTALYWYRQSLGQGLEFLIYFQGNSAPDKSGLPSDRFSAERTGGSVSTLTIQRTQQEDSAVYLCASSLVTGGEQFFGPGTRLTVL.

This clonotype was seen a handful of times. The rearrangement uses TRBV20-1 and TRBJ1-1; D is uncertain. Deletions cut 1 base from V and 5 bases from J, with 14 bases between. The CDR3 contains 14 residues. CDR1 and CDR2 (germline): DFQATT, SNEGSKA (reference sequence). This chain's CDR3 is CSARGGRGVTEAFF. CDR3 DNA: TGCAGTGCTAGAGGTGGCCGGGGAGTGACTGAAGCTTTCTTT.

This clonotype has more than one count but fewer than ten. This chain joins TRBV9 and TRBJ2-7; a weak D match, TRBD2 (6 bases). The V gene's germline CDR1 is SGDLS and CDR2 YYNGEE. CDR3 length: 15 residues. V was shortened by 0 bases and J by 2 bases, with 12 bases between the two germline ends. CDR3 in amino acids: CASSVGGDGPYEQYF. CDR3 bases: TGTGCCAGCAGCGTAGGGGGGGACGGTCCCTACGAGCAGTACTTC.

This clonotype has more than one count but fewer than ten. The gene calls are TRBV4-1 and TRBJ2-7; D perhaps matches TRBD1 (6 bases). The CDR3 contains 13 residues. V was trimmed by 3 bases and J by 5 bases, leaving 11 bases between them. Germline V lookup: CDR1 MGHRA, CDR2 YSYEKL. Written as DNA, the CDR3 is TGCGCCAGCAGCCAGAAACAGGGCCACGAGCAGTACTTC. Protein: CASSQKQGHEQYF.

The chain employs TRBV10-3 and TRBJ2-1; D not resolved. Trimming took 10 bases from V and 3 from J, leaving 13 bases between them. The CDR3 sequence is 13 residues long. Germline V lookup: CDR1 ENHRY, CDR2 SYGVKD. CDR3 nucleotide sequence: TGTGCCACCCACAGTCCCCTCTACAATGAGCAGTTCTTC. Its protein is CATHSPLYNEQFF.

This clonotype was observed a few times. The rearrangement joins TRBV18 to TRBJ2-1; weak D call: TRBD1 (6 bases). Trimming left V 2 bases short and J 3 bases short, with 11 bases between. This CDR3 has 15 residues. Germline CDR1 reads KGHSH; CDR2 reads LQKENI. The CDR3 region has the DNA TGTGCCAGCTCACCAAAAGGGGGATTCTACAATGAGCAGTTCTTC. Protein product: CASSPKGGFYNEQFF.

In its sample, this clonotype was seen a few times. The gene calls are TRBV6-5 and TRBJ2-3; no reliable D call. CDR1 is MNHEY, CDR2 SVGAGI, per germline. The CDR3 has 14 amino acids. V gave up 6 bases and J gave up 6 bases, with 16 bases separating them. The CDR3 nucleotides are TGTGCCAGCAGAGCTCCTGTCCCTACGGATACGCAGTATTTT. Translated: CASRAPVPTDTQYF.

This sequence joins TRBV12-3 or TRBV12-4 and TRBJ2-2, with D perhaps TRBD1 (6 bases). V lost 3 bases and J 3 bases, leaving 8 bases between the germline ends. The CDR3 length is 14 residues. DNA for the CDR3: TGTGCCAGCAGTTTCAGGGGCCACACCGGGGAGCTGTTTTTT. Its translation is CASSFRGHTGELFF.

This clonotype was observed a handful of times. The gene calls are TRBV9 and TRBJ2-7, with D possibly TRBD1 on 5 matching bases. There are 15 residues in the CDR3. Trimming shortened V by 0 bases and J by 0 bases, and 10 bases separated the two germline ends. Germline CDR1 and CDR2: SGDLS and YYNGEE. The CDR3 loop is CASSVGADSSYEQYF. CDR3 nucleotide sequence: TGTGCCAGCAGCGTAGGGGCAGACAGCTCCTACGAGCAGTACTTC.

This clonotype came up a few times. V usage is TRBV7-9 and J usage is TRBJ2-1; TRBD1 is a possible D gene (6 bases). Germline V lookup: CDR1 SEHNR, CDR2 FQNEAQ (reference sequence). The CDR3 is 16 residues long. V shed 5 bases and J shed 4 bases, with 18 bases lying between them. CDR3 loop: CASSPRDTRTYNEQFF. The CDR3 DNA reads as TGTGCCAGCAGCCCTAGGGACACCCGTACTTACAATGAGCAGTTCTTC.

The DNA for the CDR3 is TGTGCCACCAGCGTAAAGATGACAGGAGATGGCTACACCTTC. Translation gives CATSVKMTGDGYTF. The V gene is TRBV15, the J gene TRBJ1-2, with TRBD1 as a possible D gene (6 bases). Trimming removed 5 bases from V and 6 bases from J, with 16 bases in between. Germline CDR1 is LNHNV and CDR2 is YYDKDF (reference sequence). The CDR3 extends over 14 amino acids. The whole variable domain, remainder taken from reference TRBV15 and TRBJ1-2, is DAMVIQNPRYQVTQFGKPVTLSCSQTLNHNVMYWYQQKSSQAPKLLFHYYDKDFNNEADTPDNFQSRRPNTSFCFLDIRSPGLGDTAMYLCATSVKMTGDGYTFGSGTRLTVV.

V and J are TRBV11-2 and TRBJ1-6, with 12 bases matching TRBD1. The ends lost 5 bases at V and 5 bases at J; junction bases unmatched: 4. CDR3 size: 16 residues. Germline V gene sequence: CDR1 SGHAT, CDR2 FQNNGV. The CDR3 sequence: CASSVGDRGHNSPLHF. CDR3 coding DNA: TGTGCCAGCAGCGTCGGGGACAGGGGGCATAATTCACCCCTCCACTTT. Full variable domain (missing parts from reference TRBV11-2 and TRBJ1-6): EAGVAQSPRYKIIEKRQSVAFWCNPISGHATLYWYQQILGQGPKLLIQFQNNGVVDDSQLPKDRFSAERLKGVDSTLKIQPAKLEDSAVYLCASSVGDRGHNSPLHFGNGTRLTVT.